The 14 T cell receptor beta chains below come from one sample, sequenced in a study of T cells after yellow fever vaccination. MiXCR, run by TCRdb on the 5' RACE reads, gives a single entry per CDR3 protein. In the table there are approximately 550,000 distinct CDR3 sequences, approximately 15% of which are singletons. This specimen consisted of PBMCs, obtained on the day of the yellow fever booster vaccination. The receptors were gathered from a man aged 25-45 years who received the YFV17D yellow fever vaccine.

Ten or more counts support this clonotype. The chain uses TRBV7-2 and TRBJ2-7; TRBD2 matches 12 bases. Looked up from germline, CDR1 is SGHTA and CDR2 is FQGNSA. The CDR3 runs to 16 residues. V trimming: 4 bases; J trimming: 3 bases; junction bases outside the gene matches: 7. CDR3 DNA: TGTGCCAGCAGCTCCCCGACTAGCGGGGGTTACTACGAGCAGTACTTC. Amino acid sequence: CASSSPTSGGYYEQYF. Full variable domain (remainder filled in from reference TRBV7-2 and TRBJ2-7): GAGVSQSPSNKVTEKGKDVELRCDPISGHTALYWYRQSLGQGLEFLIYFQGNSAPDKSGLPSDRFSAERTGGSVSTLTIQRTQQEDSAVYLCASSSPTSGGYYEQYFGPGTRLTVT.

There are a few counts of this clonotype. The gene calls are TRBV6-1 and TRBJ2-7; 8 bases line up with TRBD1. The CDR3 is 15 residues long. CDR1 and CDR2 from the germline V gene are MNHNS and SASEGT. V shed 5 bases and J 2 bases; nucleotides not matched to a gene: 8. CDR3 in amino acids: CASSPGTGDTYEQYF. Written as DNA, the CDR3 is TGTGCCAGCAGTCCCGGGACAGGCGATACCTACGAGCAGTACTTC.

The chain links TRBV28 to TRBJ2-1; a weak D match, TRBD1 (5 bases). Between the trimmed V and J ends, which lost 4 bases and 0 bases, there was a span of 13 bases. This CDR3 region has 16 residues. Germline CDR1 is MDHEN and CDR2 is SYDVKM. The CDR3 region is CASSSIHRSSYNEQFF. For the CDR3, the DNA is TGTGCCAGCAGTTCCATCCACAGGAGCTCCTACAATGAGCAGTTCTTC.

This clonotype was counted between two and nine times. The chain is built from TRBV7-2 and TRBJ1-5; D remains unclear. CDR3 length equals 13 residues. V lost 1 base to trimming and J lost 5 bases, with 6 bases between them. CDR1 and CDR2 (germline): SGHTA, FQGNSA. CDR3 bases: TGTGCCAGCAGCTTAGAGAAGGATCAGCCCCAGCATTTT. Protein product: CASSLEKDQPQHF.

This clonotype was detected only a few times. This sequence joins TRBV20-1 and TRBJ1-2; a possible D gene is TRBD1 (5 bases). The CDR3 sequence is 15 residues long. CDR1 is DFQATT and CDR2 is SNEGSKA in the germline V gene (reference sequence). With 0 bases removed from V and 4 bases from J, the gap between germline ends came to 15 bases. CDR3 residues: CSARDQGPLGYGYTF. DNA of the CDR3: TGCAGTGCTAGAGACCAGGGACCTCTCGGCTATGGCTACACCTTC.

The chain recombines TRBV4-2 with TRBJ2-7, with 9 positions matching TRBD2. This CDR3 spans 17 amino acids. J lost 2 bases, V lost 1 base, and 9 bases had no gene match. Germline CDR1 LGHNA, CDR2 YNFKEQ. The CDR3 region has the DNA TGTGCCAGCAGCCAAGCTGGGCTAGCGGGGCCAACCTACGAGCAGTACTTC. Translation: CASSQAGLAGPTYEQYF.

This clonotype was picked up a small number of times. The CDR3 is CASSQNENYNSPLHF. CDR3 DNA: TGCGCCAGCAGCCAAAACGAGAACTATAATTCACCCCTCCACTTT. The gene calls are TRBV4-1 and TRBJ1-6; no clear D gene. Trimming cost V 2 bases and J 3 bases, with 8 bases left between them. This CDR3 spans 15 amino acids. Germline CDR1 is MGHRA and CDR2 is YSYEKL.

V gene TRBV11-2 combines with J gene TRBJ2-4; 15 nucleotides align to TRBD2. From germline, CDR1 is SGHAT and CDR2 FQNNGV. The V gene end was trimmed by 0 bases and the J gene end by 0 bases; junction bases not matched to a gene: 3. The CDR3 is 19 amino acids. The CDR3, as DNA: TGTGCCAGCAGCTTAGAGAGGACTAGCGGGAGGGGAGCCAAAAACATTCAGTACTTC. It encodes CASSLERTSGRGAKNIQYF.

This clonotype has just a few counts. V gene TRBV28 combines with J gene TRBJ2-5, with 8 bases identical to TRBD1. The CDR3 extends over 14 amino acids. V lost 5 bases and J lost 5; bases outside the gene matches: 7. The germline V gene encodes CDR1 MDHEN and CDR2 SYDVKM. The CDR3 coding sequence is TGTGCCAGCAGTCCCGCAGGGGGCTCGGAGACCCAGTACTTC. Its translation: CASSPAGGSETQYF.

The sample holds many counts of this clonotype. V gene TRBV6-1 combines with J gene TRBJ2-5, with 7 bases aligning to TRBD2. Germline V gene data show CDR1 as MNHNS and CDR2 as SASEGT. The CDR3 totals 18 residues. J was trimmed by 4 bases and V by 7 bases; bases with no gene match: 21. In nucleotides, the CDR3 is TGTGCCAGCATCAAAGCCTCCGGGAGAGGGGAGGGCCCAGAGACCCAGTACTTC. The encoded protein is CASIKASGRGEGPETQYF.

As to this clonotype: The conserved final phenylalanine or tryptophan is absent from the CDR3, which likely points to a read error. V and J are TRBV2 and TRBJ2-7; 7 bases are shared with TRBD2. Germline V gene lookup returns CDR1 SNHLY and CDR2 FYNNEI. Trimming took 10 bases from V and 2 from J; bases not matched to a gene: 8. The CDR3 is 13 amino acids. The CDR3 region has the DNA TGTGCCACCCAAGAAGCGGGAACCTACGAGCAGTACTTA. Translating it yields CATQEAGTYEQYL.

This chain connects TRBV20-1 to TRBJ2-1; 12 nucleotides match TRBD2. The CDR3 has 15 amino acids. J was trimmed by 0 bases and V by 5 bases; bases with no gene match: 2. CDR1 and CDR2 (germline): DFQATT, SNEGSKA (reference sequence). The CDR3 coding sequence is TGCAGTGCTCCTAGCGGGAGGGTCTCCTACAATGAGCAGTTCTTC. Encoded protein: CSAPSGRVSYNEQFF.

This clonotype was seen ten or more times. The V and J genes are TRBV7-2 and TRBJ2-7, with 7 bases matching TRBD2. This CDR3 has 15 amino acids. The V segment lost 5 bases and the J segment 2 bases; nucleotides outside the gene matches: 9. Germline V CDR1 and CDR2: SGHTA, FQGNSA. CDR3 nucleotides: TGTGCCAGCAGCCCACGGGCTAGCGGAACCTACGAGCAGTACTTC. It specifies CASSPRASGTYEQYF.

The genes are TRBV9 and TRBJ1-1; D possibly corresponds to TRBD1 (5 bases). The ends were cut back, 4 bases at V and 6 bases at J, with 13 bases in the middle. The CDR3 has 13 residues. The germline CDR1 and CDR2 sequences are SGDLS and YYNGEE. CDR3 bases: TGTGCCAGCAGCCCGACGGGGGTCGCTGAAGCTTTCTTT. Protein: CASSPTGVAEAFF. Variable domain in full (rest from reference TRBV9 and TRBJ1-1): DSGVTQTPKHLITATGQRVTLRCSPRSGDLSVYWYQQSLDQGLQFLIQYYNGEERAKGNILERFSAQQFPDLHSELNLSSLELGDSALYFCASSPTGVAEAFFGQGTRLTVV.